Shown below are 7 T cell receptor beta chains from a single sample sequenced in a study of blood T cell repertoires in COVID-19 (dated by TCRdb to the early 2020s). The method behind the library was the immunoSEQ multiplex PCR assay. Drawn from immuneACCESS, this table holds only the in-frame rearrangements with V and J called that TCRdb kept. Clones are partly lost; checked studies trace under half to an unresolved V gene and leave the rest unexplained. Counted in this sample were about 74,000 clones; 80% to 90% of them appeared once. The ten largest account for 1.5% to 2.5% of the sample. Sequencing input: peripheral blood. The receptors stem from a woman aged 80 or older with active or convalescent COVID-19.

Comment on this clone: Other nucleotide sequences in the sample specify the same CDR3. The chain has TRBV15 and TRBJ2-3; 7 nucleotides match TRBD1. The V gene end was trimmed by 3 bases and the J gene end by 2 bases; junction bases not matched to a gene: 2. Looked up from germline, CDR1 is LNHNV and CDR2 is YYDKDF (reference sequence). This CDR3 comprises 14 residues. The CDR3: CATSRGQITDTQYF. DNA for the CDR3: TGTGCCACCAGCAGGGGACAGATCACAGATACGCAGTATTTT.

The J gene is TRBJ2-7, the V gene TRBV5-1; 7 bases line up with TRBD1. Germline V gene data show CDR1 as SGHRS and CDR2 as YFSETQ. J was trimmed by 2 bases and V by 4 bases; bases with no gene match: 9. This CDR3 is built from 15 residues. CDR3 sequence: CASSPRQGTTYEQYF. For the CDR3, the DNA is TGCGCCAGCAGCCCCCGACAGGGAACTACCTACGAGCAGTACTTC.

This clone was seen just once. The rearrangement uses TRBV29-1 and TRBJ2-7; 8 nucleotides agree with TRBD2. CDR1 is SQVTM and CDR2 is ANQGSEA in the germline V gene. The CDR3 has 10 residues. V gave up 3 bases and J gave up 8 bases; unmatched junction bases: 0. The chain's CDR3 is CSVDSGKQYF. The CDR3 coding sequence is TGCAGCGTTGATAGCGGGAAGCAGTACTTC.

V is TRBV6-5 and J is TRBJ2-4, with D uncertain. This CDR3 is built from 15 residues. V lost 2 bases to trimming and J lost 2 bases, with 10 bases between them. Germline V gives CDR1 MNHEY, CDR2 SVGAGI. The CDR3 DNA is TGTGCCAGCAGTTACGCTCTAGGAACCAAAAACATTCAGTACTTC. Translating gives CASSYALGTKNIQYF.

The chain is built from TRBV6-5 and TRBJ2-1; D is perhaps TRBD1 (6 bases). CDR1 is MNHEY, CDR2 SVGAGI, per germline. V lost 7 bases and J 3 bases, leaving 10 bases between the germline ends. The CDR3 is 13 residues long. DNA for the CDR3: TGTGCCAGCAAACTGGACAGCTACAATGAGCAGTTCTTC. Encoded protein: CASKLDSYNEQFF.

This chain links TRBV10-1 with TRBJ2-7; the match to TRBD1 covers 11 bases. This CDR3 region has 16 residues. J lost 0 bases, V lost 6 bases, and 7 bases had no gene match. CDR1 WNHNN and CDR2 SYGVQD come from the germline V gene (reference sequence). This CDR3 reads CASSPGQGASSYEQYF. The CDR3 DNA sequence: TGCGCCAGCAGCCCCGGACAGGGGGCGAGCTCCTACGAGCAGTACTTC.

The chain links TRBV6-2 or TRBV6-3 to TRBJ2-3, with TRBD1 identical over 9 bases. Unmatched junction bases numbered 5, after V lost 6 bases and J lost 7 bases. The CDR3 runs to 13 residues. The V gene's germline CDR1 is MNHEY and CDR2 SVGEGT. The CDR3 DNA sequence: TGTGCCAGCAGATACAGGGGGCGGAATACGCAGTATTTT. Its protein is CASRYRGRNTQYF.